These 4 T cell receptor beta chains came from one sample sequenced in a study of T cell repertoires in cytomegalovirus infection. MiXCR, applied by TCRdb to the reads, yields one record per CDR3 protein. The sample has nearly 700,000 distinct CDR3 sequences; about 33% are singletons. No antigen has been assigned to these receptors. The sample consisted of cultured PBMCs, taken from culture after CMV antigen stimulation. The receptors come from a human donor in good health (CMV status not recorded). Some clones in this sample may be carry-over from other donors' samples.

The sample holds many counts of this clonotype. This chain uses TRBV7-8 with TRBJ1-2; D is possibly TRBD1 (5 bases). Trimming pared 2 bases from V and 0 bases from J, leaving 13 bases between. The CDR3 consists of 16 residues. CDR1 is SGHVS and CDR2 is FQNEAQ in the germline V gene. CDR3: CASSLTSGRSNYGYTF. The CDR3 DNA sequence: TGTGCCAGCAGCTTAACGTCGGGGCGTTCTAACTATGGCTACACCTTC.

V and J are TRBV12-3 or TRBV12-4 and TRBJ2-3, with D perhaps matching TRBD1 or TRBD2 (6 bases each). The V end was cut by 3 bases, the J end by 6 bases, with 19 bases between. There are 16 residues in the CDR3. The DNA of the CDR3 is TGTGCCAGCAGTTTTTGGGGGGCAGGGGAGGCGGATACGCAGTATTTT. Its protein is CASSFWGAGEADTQYF.

A few counts support this clonotype. The rearrangement uses TRBV18 and TRBJ1-6; maybe TRBD1 (6 bases). Looked up from germline, CDR1 is KGHSH and CDR2 is LQKENI. Trimming removed 3 bases at V and 0 bases at J, with 15 bases between. CDR3 length equals 18 residues. The CDR3 reads CASSPRDIGDSYNSPLHF. DNA for the CDR3: TGTGCCAGCTCACCCCGGGACATAGGAGACTCCTATAATTCACCCCTCCACTTT.

This chain connects TRBV7-2 to TRBJ2-7; 7 bases map to TRBD2. The germline gives CDR1 SGHTA, CDR2 FQGNSA. There are 14 residues in the CDR3. The J segment lost 6 bases and the V segment lost 1 base, leaving 6 bases of the junction unmatched. DNA of the CDR3: TGTGCCAGCAGCTTAGAGCGTGGGGGGGGCGAGCAGTACTTC. The encoded protein is CASSLERGGGEQYF.